This T cell receptor (beta chain) appears in the sequencing data of a study of cytomegalovirus exposure and HLA in healthy donors. Study-wide points: The authors enumerated 180 or so TCR beta chains as linked to cytomegalovirus. High sensitivity and specificity were reportedly achieved when the classifier diagnosed cytomegalovirus status.

This CDR3 comprises 15 residues. CDR1 is MGHRA, CDR2 YSYEKL, per germline. V was clipped by 4 bases and J by 2 bases; unmatched bases: 7. Using immunoSEQ multiplex PCR, the repertoire was profiled, and TCRdb retains in-frame clones only, with some absent. The sample records 55,000 to 80,000 clones, 95% being singletons. As regards this clone: Its target is unknown.

The chain links TRBV4-1 to TRBJ1-2, with 7 bases that match TRBD1. The receptor comes from a woman aged 18-29 years in good health and CMV-seropositive. Sequencing input: PBMCs. The CDR3 loop is CASSPDRVWNYGYTF. CDR3 DNA sequence: TGCGCCAGCAGCCCTGACAGGGTCTGGAACTATGGCTACACCTTC.